This T cell receptor beta chain was obtained from a study of CD8+CD57+ T cells in acquired aplastic anemia. The V gene lost 7 bases and the J gene lost 6 bases, with 18 bases spanning the gap. This CDR3 spans 13 amino acids. Germline lookup yields CDR1 SQVTM and CDR2 ANQGSEA. Sequencing involved patients with CD8+CD57+ cell expansion previously shown by flow cytometry. In all patients, the disease was severe acquired aplastic anemia. Researchers used genomic DNA as the template to profile TCR beta VDJ and CDR3. TCRdb re-called the reads through MiXCR, storing one row per CDR3 protein. This sample has 100,000 to 150,000 distinct CDR3 sequences, with nearly 40% found just once. This clonotype was counted only a few times.

This receptor was taken from a human donor with aplastic anemia. This rearrangement joins TRBV29-1 to TRBJ1-2, with D perhaps matching TRBD1 (5 bases). The sequenced sample consisted of sorted CD4+, CD8+, or CD8+CD57+ T cells (not recorded which) from PBMCs. The CDR3, as DNA: TGCAGCGGAGGGGATTGGGGCACCGATGGCTACACCTTC. Amino acid sequence: CSGGDWGTDGYTF.